This TCR beta chain was sequenced in a study of blood T cell repertoires in COVID-19. Study information: Both acute and convalescent COVID-19 samples were obtained from the United States, Italy and Spain.

CDR1 is SNHLY and CDR2 is FYNNEI in the germline V gene. The CDR3 contains 16 residues. V was clipped by 0 bases and J by 5 bases, with 16 bases between them. The protocol was immunoSEQ multiplex PCR, while the TCRdb copy is restricted to in-frame clones and leaves out a portion. The table shows 150,000 to 200,000 clones, with roughly 86% occurring only once. V gene TRBV2 combines with J gene TRBJ2-5; no reliable D call. This sequence was found in a woman aged 50 to 60 with acute or convalescent COVID-19. Material: peripheral blood. The DNA of the CDR3 is TGTGCCAGCAGTGAAGCGCATCCCGCGCCGTGGGAGACCCAGTACTTC. This gives the protein CASSEAHPAPWETQYF.